This entry describes one TCR beta chain. Here immunoSEQ multiplex PCR was the method, and the copy in TCRdb shows in-frame clones only, minus some. The sample lists about 160,000 clones, over 90% occurring once. Per the germline V gene, CDR1 is LGHDT and CDR2 is YNNKEL (reference sequence). The CDR3 contains 19 residues. The ends lost 3 bases at V and 5 bases at J; junction bases unmatched: 18. This entry is derived from a study of control samples from healthy donors and cancer patients. The source of this sequence is a woman in her twenties or thirties in good health. The V and J genes are TRBV3-1 (or the pseudogene TRBV3-2) and TRBJ1-2, with TRBD1 matching 10 bases. Sequenced sample: blood. The CDR3 coding sequence is TGTGCCAGCAGCCAGGATTACCGGGACAGGGGTTCCTTAGGGTATGGCTACACCTTC. Translating it yields CASSQDYRDRGSLGYGYTF.